This T cell receptor (beta chain) originates from a study of shared clonotypes between healthy human individuals. Libraries were prepared by immunoSEQ multiplex PCR; TCRdb keeps only in-frame clonotypes and omits some of them. The profile shows some 1 million clones, 65% to 80% of them singletons. The donor population consisted of healthy HIV-negative adults with no recent acute infections or vaccinations. Specimen: memory CD4+ T cells sorted from blood. Described subset: CD45RA-negative fraction. The sequence was obtained from a man between 18 and 35 years old in good health.

CDR3 loop: CASSLRETGELFF. For the CDR3, the DNA is TGCGCCAGCAGCCTTCGGGAGACCGGGGAGCTGTTTTTT. The chain is built from TRBV5-1 and TRBJ2-2; perhaps TRBD2 as D (6 bases). CDR1 SGHRS and CDR2 YFSETQ come from the germline V gene. This CDR3 region has 13 residues. V was cut by 4 bases and J by 5 bases, with 9 bases left in between.